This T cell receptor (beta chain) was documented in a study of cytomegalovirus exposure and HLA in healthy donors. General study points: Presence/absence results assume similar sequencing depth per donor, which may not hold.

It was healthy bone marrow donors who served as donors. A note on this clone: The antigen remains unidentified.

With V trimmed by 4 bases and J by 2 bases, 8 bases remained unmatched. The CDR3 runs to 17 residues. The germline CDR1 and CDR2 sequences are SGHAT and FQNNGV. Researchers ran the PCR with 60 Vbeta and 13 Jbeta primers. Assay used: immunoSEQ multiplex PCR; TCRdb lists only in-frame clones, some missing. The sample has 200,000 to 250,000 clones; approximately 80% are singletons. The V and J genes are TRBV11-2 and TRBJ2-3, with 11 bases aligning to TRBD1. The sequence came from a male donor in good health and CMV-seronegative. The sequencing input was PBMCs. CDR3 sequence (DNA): TGTGCCAGCAGCTCCGGGACAGGGGGAGTGAACACAGATACGCAGTATTTT. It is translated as CASSSGTGGVNTDTQYF. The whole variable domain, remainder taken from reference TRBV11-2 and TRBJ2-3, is EAGVAQSPRYKIIEKRQSVAFWCNPISGHATLYWYQQILGQGPKLLIQFQNNGVVDDSQLPKDRFSAERLKGVDSTLKIQPAKLEDSAVYLCASSSGTGGVNTDTQYFGPGTRLTVL.